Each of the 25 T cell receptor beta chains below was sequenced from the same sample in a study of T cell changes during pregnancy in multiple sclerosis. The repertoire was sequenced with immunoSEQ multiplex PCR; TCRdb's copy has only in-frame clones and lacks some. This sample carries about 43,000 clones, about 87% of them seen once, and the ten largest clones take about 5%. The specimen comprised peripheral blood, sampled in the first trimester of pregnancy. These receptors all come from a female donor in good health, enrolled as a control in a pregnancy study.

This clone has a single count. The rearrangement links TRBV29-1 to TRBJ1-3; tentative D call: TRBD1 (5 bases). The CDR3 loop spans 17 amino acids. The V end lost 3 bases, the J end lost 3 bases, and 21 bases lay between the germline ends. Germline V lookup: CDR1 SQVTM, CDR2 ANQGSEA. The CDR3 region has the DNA TGCAGCGTTGAGTGGTCGGGGGGTATGGCTTTTGGAAACACCATATATTTT. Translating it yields CSVEWSGGMAFGNTIYF. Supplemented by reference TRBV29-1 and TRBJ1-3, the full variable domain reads SAVISQKPSRDICQRGTSLTIQCQVDSQVTMMFWYRQQPGQSLTLIATANQGSEATYESGFVIDKFPISRPNLTFSTLTVSNMSPEDSSIYLCSVEWSGGMAFGNTIYFGEGSWLTVV.

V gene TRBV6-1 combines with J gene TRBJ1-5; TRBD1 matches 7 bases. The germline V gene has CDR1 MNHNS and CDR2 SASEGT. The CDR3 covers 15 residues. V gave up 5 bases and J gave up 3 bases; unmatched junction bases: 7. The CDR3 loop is CASSRRDSYNQPQHF. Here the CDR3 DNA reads TGTGCCAGCAGTAGACGGGACAGCTACAATCAGCCCCAGCATTTT.

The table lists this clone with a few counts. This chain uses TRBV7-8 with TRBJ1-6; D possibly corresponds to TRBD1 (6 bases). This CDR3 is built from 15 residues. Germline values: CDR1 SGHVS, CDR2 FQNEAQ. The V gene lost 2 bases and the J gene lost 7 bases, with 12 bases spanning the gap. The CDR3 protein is CASSLSTGSNSPLHF. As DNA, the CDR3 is TGTGCCAGCAGCTTAAGCACAGGGAGCAATTCACCCCTCCACTTT. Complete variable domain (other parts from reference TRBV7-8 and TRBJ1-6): GAGVSQSPRYKVAKRGQDVALRCDPISGHVSLFWYQQALGQGPEFLTYFQNEAQLDKSGLPSDRFFAERPEGSVSTLKIQRTQQEDSAVYLCASSLSTGSNSPLHFGNGTRLTVT.

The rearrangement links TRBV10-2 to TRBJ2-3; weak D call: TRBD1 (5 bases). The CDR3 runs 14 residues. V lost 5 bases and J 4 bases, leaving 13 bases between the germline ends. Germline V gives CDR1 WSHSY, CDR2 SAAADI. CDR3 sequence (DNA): TGCGCCAGCAGTTTCAGGGATCCCCCAGATACGCAGTATTTT. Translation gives CASSFRDPPDTQYF.

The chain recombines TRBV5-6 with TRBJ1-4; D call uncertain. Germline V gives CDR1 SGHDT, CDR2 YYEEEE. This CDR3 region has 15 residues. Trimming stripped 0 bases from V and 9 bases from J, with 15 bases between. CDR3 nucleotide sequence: TGTGCCAGCAGCTTGGAGCCCGGCGGCACTAAAAAACTGTTTTTT. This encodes CASSLEPGGTKKLFF.

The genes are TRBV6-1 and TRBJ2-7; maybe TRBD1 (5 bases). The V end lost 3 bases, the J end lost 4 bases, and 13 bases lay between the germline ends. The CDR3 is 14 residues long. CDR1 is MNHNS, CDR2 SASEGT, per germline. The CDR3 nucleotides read TGTGCCAGCAGTGATGGGGCTGCGGAATACGAGCAGTACTTC. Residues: CASSDGAAEYEQYF.

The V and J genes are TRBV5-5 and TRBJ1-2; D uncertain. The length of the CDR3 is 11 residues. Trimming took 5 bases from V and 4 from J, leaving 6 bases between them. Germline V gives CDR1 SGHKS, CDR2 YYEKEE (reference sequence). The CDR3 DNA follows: TGTGCCAGCAGGGAGCTCTATGGCTACACCTTC. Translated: CASRELYGYTF.

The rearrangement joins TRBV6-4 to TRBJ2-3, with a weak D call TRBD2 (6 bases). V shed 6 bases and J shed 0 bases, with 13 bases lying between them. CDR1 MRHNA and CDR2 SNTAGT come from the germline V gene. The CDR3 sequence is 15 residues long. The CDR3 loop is CASSPGVRSTDTQYF. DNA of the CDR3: TGTGCCAGCAGCCCGGGAGTCCGAAGCACAGATACGCAGTATTTT.

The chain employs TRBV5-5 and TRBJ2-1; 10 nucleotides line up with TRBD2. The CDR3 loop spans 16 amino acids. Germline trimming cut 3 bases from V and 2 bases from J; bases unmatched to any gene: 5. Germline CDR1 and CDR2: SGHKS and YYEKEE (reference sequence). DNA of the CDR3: TGTGCCAGCAGCTCTGCGAGCGGGGGGGCCTACAATGAGCAGTTCTTC. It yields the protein CASSSASGGAYNEQFF.

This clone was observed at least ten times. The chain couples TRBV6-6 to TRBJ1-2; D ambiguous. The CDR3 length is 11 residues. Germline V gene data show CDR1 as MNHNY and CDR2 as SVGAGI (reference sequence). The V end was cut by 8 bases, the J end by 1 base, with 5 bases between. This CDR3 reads CASQNNYGYTF. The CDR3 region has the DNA TGTGCCAGCCAAAATAACTATGGCTACACCTTC.

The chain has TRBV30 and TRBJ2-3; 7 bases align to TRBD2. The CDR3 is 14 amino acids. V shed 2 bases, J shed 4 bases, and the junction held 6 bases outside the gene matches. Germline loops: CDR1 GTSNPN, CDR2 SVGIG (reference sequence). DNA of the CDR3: TGTGCCTGGAGTAGGACGGGAGGAGCAGATACGCAGTATTTT. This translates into CAWSRTGGADTQYF.

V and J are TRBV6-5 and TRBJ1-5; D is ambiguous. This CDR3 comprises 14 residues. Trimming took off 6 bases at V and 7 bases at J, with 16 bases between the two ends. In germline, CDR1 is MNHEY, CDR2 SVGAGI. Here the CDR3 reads CASSAGGLGQPQHF. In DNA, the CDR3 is TGTGCCAGCAGCGCAGGCGGGCTCGGGCAGCCCCAGCATTTT.

CDR3 in DNA: TGTGCCAGCAGCCGACAGGGAAATAATTCACCCCTCCACTTT. The encoded protein is CASSRQGNNSPLHF. The genes are TRBV6-5 and TRBJ1-6; 7 bases align to TRBD1. CDR1 is MNHEY and CDR2 is SVGAGI in the germline V gene. The CDR3 covers 14 residues. Germline trimming cut 6 bases from V and 5 bases from J; bases unmatched to any gene: 4.

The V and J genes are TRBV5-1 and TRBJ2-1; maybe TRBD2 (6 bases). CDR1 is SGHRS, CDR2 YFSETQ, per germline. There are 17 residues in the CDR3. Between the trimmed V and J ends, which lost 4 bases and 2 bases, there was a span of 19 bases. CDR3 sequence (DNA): TGCGCCAGCAGCAGCTCGAGTAGCGGCCTAACCTACAATGAGCAGTTCTTC. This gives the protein CASSSSSSGLTYNEQFF.

The CDR3 bases are TGCGCCAGCAGCCCGTCGGTTTCGGGCACTGAAGCTTTCTTT. Protein sequence: CASSPSVSGTEAFF. The chain carries TRBV5-1 and TRBJ1-1; D is unclear. The CDR3 has 14 residues. Germline V lookup: CDR1 SGHRS, CDR2 YFSETQ. The V end was cut by 4 bases, the J end by 4 bases, with 14 bases between.

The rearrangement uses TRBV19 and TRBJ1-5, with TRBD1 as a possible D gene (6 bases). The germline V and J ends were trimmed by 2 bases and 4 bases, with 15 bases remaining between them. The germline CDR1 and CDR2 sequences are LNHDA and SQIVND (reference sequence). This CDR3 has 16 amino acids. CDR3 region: CASSISQGQINQPQHF. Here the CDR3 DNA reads TGTGCCAGTAGTATATCCCAAGGACAGATTAATCAGCCCCAGCATTTT.

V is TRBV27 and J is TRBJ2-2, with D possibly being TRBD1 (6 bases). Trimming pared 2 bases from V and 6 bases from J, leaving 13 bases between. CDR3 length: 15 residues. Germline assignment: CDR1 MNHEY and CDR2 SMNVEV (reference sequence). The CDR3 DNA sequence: TGTGCCAGCAGTTTAGAGGCAGGGGTGTCCGGGGAGCTGTTTTTT. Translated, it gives CASSLEAGVSGELFF.

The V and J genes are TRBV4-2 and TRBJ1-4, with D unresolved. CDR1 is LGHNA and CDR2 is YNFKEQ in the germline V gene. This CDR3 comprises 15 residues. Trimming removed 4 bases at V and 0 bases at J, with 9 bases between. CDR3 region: CASSPRTATNEKLFF. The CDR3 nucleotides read TGTGCCAGCAGCCCCCGGACTGCAACTAATGAAAAACTGTTTTTT.

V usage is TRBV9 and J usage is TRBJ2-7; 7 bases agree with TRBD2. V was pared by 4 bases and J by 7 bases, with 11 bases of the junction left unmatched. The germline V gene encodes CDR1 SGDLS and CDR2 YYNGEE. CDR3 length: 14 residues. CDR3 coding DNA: TGTGCCAGCAGCAACAGCGGGAACGGGGGGGAGCAGTACTTC. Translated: CASSNSGNGGEQYF.

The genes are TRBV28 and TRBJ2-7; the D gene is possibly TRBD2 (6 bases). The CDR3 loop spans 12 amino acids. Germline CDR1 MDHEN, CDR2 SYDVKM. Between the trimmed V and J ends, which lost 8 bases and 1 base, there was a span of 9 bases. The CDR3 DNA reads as TGTGCCAGCGGGGAGGCGTCCTACGAGCAGTACTTC. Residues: CASGEASYEQYF.

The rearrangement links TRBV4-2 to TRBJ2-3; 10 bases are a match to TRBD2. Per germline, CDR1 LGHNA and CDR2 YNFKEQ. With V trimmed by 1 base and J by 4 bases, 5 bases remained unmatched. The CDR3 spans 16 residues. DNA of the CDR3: TGTGCCAGCAGCCAAGTTAAGCGGGGGGGCCCAGATACGCAGTATTTT. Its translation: CASSQVKRGGPDTQYF.

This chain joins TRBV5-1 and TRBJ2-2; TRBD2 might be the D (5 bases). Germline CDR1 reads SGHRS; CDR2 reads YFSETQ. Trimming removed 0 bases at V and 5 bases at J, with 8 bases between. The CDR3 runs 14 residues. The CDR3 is CASSLVGSTGELFF. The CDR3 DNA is TGCGCCAGCAGCTTGGTGGGGAGTACCGGGGAGCTGTTTTTT.

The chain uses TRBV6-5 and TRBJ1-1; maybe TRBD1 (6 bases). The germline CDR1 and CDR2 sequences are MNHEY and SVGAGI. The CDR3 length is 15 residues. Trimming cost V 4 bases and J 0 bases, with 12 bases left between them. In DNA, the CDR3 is TGTGCCAGCAGTTCAAAACAGGGTCTGAACACTGAAGCTTTCTTT. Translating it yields CASSSKQGLNTEAFF.

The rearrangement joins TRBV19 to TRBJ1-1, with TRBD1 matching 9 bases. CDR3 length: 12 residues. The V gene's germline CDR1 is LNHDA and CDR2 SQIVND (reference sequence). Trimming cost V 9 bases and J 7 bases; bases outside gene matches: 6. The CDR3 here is CASRDRVGEAFF. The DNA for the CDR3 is TGTGCCAGCCGGGACAGGGTGGGTGAAGCTTTCTTT.

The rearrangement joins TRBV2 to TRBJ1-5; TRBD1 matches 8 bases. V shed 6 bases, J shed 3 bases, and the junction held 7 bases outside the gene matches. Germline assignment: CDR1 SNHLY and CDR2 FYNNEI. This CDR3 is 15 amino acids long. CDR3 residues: CASSEDRVYNQPQHF. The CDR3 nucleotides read TGTGCCAGCAGCGAGGACAGGGTCTACAATCAGCCCCAGCATTTT.